A single sample is the source of the 3 T cell receptor beta chains below, sequenced in a study of beta chain features in type 1 diabetes. General study results and limits: Shortening of TCRB CDR3s, moderate but significant, appeared in all four CD4+ subsets of Type 1 diabetes patients.

No antigen has been assigned to these receptors. cDNA synthesis used the whole RNA isolate, giving expressed TCRB sequences. Sequencing was performed with immunoSEQ multiplex PCR; in TCRdb, only in-frame clones are kept and a portion is missing. Among nearly 700,000 clones listed, 13% were seen once. Input material: naive CD4+ T cells from blood. The source is a young man with type 1 diabetes.

V gene TRBV5-1 combines with J gene TRBJ2-1; D is possibly TRBD2 (6 bases). Trimming shortened V by 7 bases and J by 1 base, and 15 bases separated the two germline ends. The germline CDR1 and CDR2 sequences are SGHRS and YFSETQ. The CDR3 is 15 residues long. The CDR3 DNA sequence: TGCGCCAGCCTTAGAATGGGGGGTTCCTACAATGAGCAGTTCTTC. Its translation: CASLRMGGSYNEQFF.

This clone was found once. The chain recombines TRBV15 with TRBJ1-1; a possible D gene is TRBD1 (5 bases). Per the germline V gene, CDR1 is LNHNV and CDR2 is YYDKDF (reference sequence). This CDR3 comprises 14 residues. V was clipped by 7 bases and J by 5 bases, with 17 bases between them. DNA for the CDR3: TGTGCCACCAACCCCGACAGATGGGGGACTGAAGCTTTCTTT. Its protein is CATNPDRWGTEAFF.

This clone was observed a handful of times. This chain connects TRBV29-1 to TRBJ1-2, with D possibly being TRBD1 (6 bases). CDR1 and CDR2 from the germline V gene are SQVTM and ANQGSEA. CDR3 length equals 16 residues. V was shortened by 4 bases and J by 4 bases, with 22 bases between the two germline ends. The CDR3 sequence: CSVVAHRADRLYGYTF. CDR3 nucleotide sequence: TGCAGCGTTGTCGCCCATAGGGCCGACAGGCTCTATGGCTACACCTTC.